These 25 T cell receptor beta chains originate from one sample sequenced in a study of persistence of HIV-infected CD4 T cells (dated by TCRdb to 2020 to 2021). These receptors have no identified antigens. Per the publication, the treatment or condition label means: suppressive antiretroviral therapy. Lysates of CMV-infected fibroblasts were used at approximately 10 ug/mL for cell stimulation. Memory populations depleted of antigen-responding cells were obtained by sorting nonresponding CD40L-negative CD69-negative CD45RO-high memory CD4+ T cells. The immunoSEQ hsTCRB assay version 4, run in survey mode, was used to sequence TCRbeta repertoires from genomic DNA. TCRdb stores this immuneACCESS table with in-frame sequences only. Part of the clones is absent; in the studies checked, under half of the shortfall reflects unresolved V genes, and no reason is known for the rest. The sample includes 46,000 or so clones, with around 72% observed a single time. The ten largest clones represent under 3.5% of the sample.

Sequences were derived from CD4+ T cells sorted from PBMCs after roughly 19-hour stimulation, sampled from a patient who received antiretroviral therapy. Explained via the paper, the cell subset or site label denotes: CD40L-CD69- CD45RO-high memory CD4 T cells not responding to CMV lysate. The source is an adult man with HIV who was CMV-seropositive.

The chain employs TRBV19 and TRBJ2-7, with 8 bases that match TRBD1. The CDR3 consists of 14 residues. V was pared by 5 bases and J by 1 base, with 4 bases of the junction left unmatched. Germline-derived CDR1 and CDR2 are LNHDA and SQIVND (reference sequence). The CDR3 coding sequence is TGTGCCAGTAGTCTCCGGGACAGGTCCTACGAGCAGTACTTC. Its translation: CASSLRDRSYEQYF. The whole variable domain, filled in from reference TRBV19 and TRBJ2-7, reads DGGITQSPKYLFRKEGQNVTLSCEQNLNHDAMYWYRQDPGQGLRLIYYSQIVNDFQKGDIAEGYSVSREKKESFPLTVTSAQKNPTAFYLCASSLRDRSYEQYFGPGTRLTVT.

The genes are TRBV5-4 and TRBJ2-2; 9 bases fit TRBD2. Germline trimming cut 1 base from V and 4 bases from J; bases unmatched to any gene: 11. Per the germline V gene, CDR1 is SGHNT and CDR2 is YYREEE (reference sequence). This CDR3 spans 18 amino acids. The CDR3 loop is CASSLKYFTSGFTGELFF. CDR3 bases: TGTGCCAGCAGCTTGAAATATTTTACTAGCGGGTTCACCGGGGAGCTGTTTTTT. The whole variable domain, remainder taken from reference TRBV5-4 and TRBJ2-2, is ETGVTQSPTHLIKTRGQQVTLRCSSQSGHNTVSWYQQALGQGPQFIFQYYREEENGRGNFPPRFSGLQFPNYSSELNVNALELDDSALYLCASSLKYFTSGFTGELFFGEGSRLTVL.

This clone was seen a few times. The chain employs TRBV2 and TRBJ1-5, with D unclear. Looked up from germline, CDR1 is SNHLY and CDR2 is FYNNEI. V gave up 4 bases and J gave up 2 bases, with 12 bases separating them. The CDR3 loop spans 15 amino acids. CDR3 in amino acids: CASSVDISRNQPQHF. For the CDR3, the DNA is TGTGCCAGCAGTGTTGACATCTCCCGCAATCAGCCCCAGCATTTT.

The chain has TRBV10-3 and TRBJ1-1, with a possible D match to TRBD1 (5 bases). There are 13 residues in the CDR3. The V end lost 6 bases, the J end lost 8 bases, and 16 bases lay between the germline ends. Germline V CDR1 and CDR2: ENHRY, SYGVKD. CDR3 bases: TGTGCCATCAGGACTGGGGCGATAAAGGAAGCTTTCTTT. The encoded protein is CAIRTGAIKEAFF.

This clone was counted once. The chain combines TRBV19 with TRBJ1-5; D call uncertain. The CDR3 is 17 amino acids. Looked up from germline, CDR1 is LNHDA and CDR2 is SQIVND (reference sequence). The V and J ends lost 3 bases and 3 bases respectively, with 18 bases between them. As DNA, the CDR3 is TGTGCCAGTAGTATTGAACCGCTAGTGGGAGCCAATCAGCCCCAGCATTTT. The encoded protein is CASSIEPLVGANQPQHF.

The chain is built from TRBV19 and TRBJ1-1, with no clear D. From germline, CDR1 is LNHDA and CDR2 SQIVND (reference sequence). This CDR3 has 13 amino acids. V gave up 4 bases and J gave up 3 bases, with 9 bases separating them. For the CDR3, the DNA is TGTGCCAGTAGTACGTATTCCTACACTGAAGCTTTCTTT. Protein: CASSTYSYTEAFF.

The chain carries TRBV7-8 and TRBJ2-1, with 8 bases fitting TRBD2. The ends lost 5 bases at V and 8 bases at J; junction bases unmatched: 17. This CDR3 contains 17 residues. From germline, CDR1 is SGHVS and CDR2 FQNEAQ. The CDR3 loop reads CASSLPGTSFPWDEQFF. The CDR3 nucleotides read TGTGCCAGCAGCCTCCCCGGGACTAGTTTCCCCTGGGATGAGCAGTTCTTC.

This sequence joins TRBV11-3 and TRBJ2-2; 8 nucleotides match TRBD1. Germline loops: CDR1 SGHNT, CDR2 YENEEA. The CDR3 consists of 16 residues. Unmatched junction bases numbered 11, after V lost 6 bases and J lost 5 bases. CDR3: CASSPSGGAGTGELFF. DNA of the CDR3: TGTGCCAGCAGTCCCTCAGGGGGCGCGGGGACCGGGGAGCTGTTTTTT.

The chain recombines TRBV10-3 with TRBJ2-7, with no clear D. The germline gives CDR1 ENHRY, CDR2 SYGVKD. V was clipped by 2 bases and J by 6 bases, with 8 bases between them. This CDR3 has 12 residues. As DNA, the CDR3 is TGTGCCATCAGTGAGGTTAGCACCGAGCAGTACTTC. Its translation is CAISEVSTEQYF.

The chain recombines TRBV29-1 with TRBJ2-6, with D tentatively TRBD2 (6 bases). The CDR3 covers 16 residues. Trimming removed 6 bases at V and 1 base at J, with 16 bases between. Germline V gene lookup returns CDR1 SQVTM and CDR2 ANQGSEA. Here the CDR3 DNA reads TGCAGCGTCCCCGCCCGGGGGAGATCTGGGGCCAACGTCCTGACTTTC. The encoded protein is CSVPARGRSGANVLTF.

The chain employs TRBV7-9 and TRBJ1-1; no clear D gene. The CDR3 runs 13 residues. CDR1 is SEHNR, CDR2 FQNEAQ, per germline (reference sequence). Trimming pared 1 base from V and 7 bases from J, leaving 10 bases between. In DNA, the CDR3 is TGTGCCAGCAGCTTAGAAGGGAACCTTGAAGCTTTCTTT. This gives the protein CASSLEGNLEAFF.

The genes are TRBV6-6 and TRBJ2-1; possibly TRBD2 for D (5 bases). Looked up from germline, CDR1 is MNHNY and CDR2 is SVGAGI (reference sequence). Trimming took off 5 bases at V and 0 bases at J, with 17 bases between the two ends. This CDR3 is 17 amino acids long. CDR3 nucleotides: TGTGCCAGCAGTCCCCTATGGACGGGGAGCTCCTACAATGAGCAGTTCTTC. Its translation is CASSPLWTGSSYNEQFF.

The chain is built from TRBV5-5 and TRBJ2-7, with 11 bases identical to TRBD2. With 4 bases clipped from V and 6 bases from J, the junction kept 9 bases outside the gene matches. Germline loops: CDR1 SGHKS, CDR2 YYEKEE (reference sequence). The CDR3 has 15 amino acids. Here the CDR3 reads CASSTTSGGTLEQYF. The CDR3, as DNA: TGTGCCAGCAGCACCACTAGCGGGGGAACTCTCGAGCAGTACTTC. Variable domain in full (rest from reference TRBV5-5 and TRBJ2-7): DAGVTQSPTHLIKTRGQQVTLRCSPISGHKSVSWYQQVLGQGPQFIFQYYEKEERGRGNFPDRFSARQFPNYSSELNVNALLLGDSALYLCASSTTSGGTLEQYFGPGTRLTVT.

The sample holds a few counts of this clone. The rearrangement uses TRBV15 and TRBJ2-7; TRBD2 agrees at 8 bases. Germline V gives CDR1 LNHNV, CDR2 YYDKDF (reference sequence). The CDR3 has 16 amino acids. V lost 5 bases and J lost 3; bases outside the gene matches: 12. The CDR3 here is CATSGVQTGTSYEQYF. CDR3 DNA: TGTGCCACCAGCGGGGTCCAAACCGGGACTAGCTACGAGCAGTACTTC. Complete variable domain (other parts from reference TRBV15 and TRBJ2-7): DAMVIQNPRYQVTQFGKPVTLSCSQTLNHNVMYWYQQKSSQAPKLLFHYYDKDFNNEADTPDNFQSRRPNTSFCFLDIRSPGLGDTAMYLCATSGVQTGTSYEQYFGPGTRLTVT.

The chain employs TRBV7-3 and TRBJ2-2; the match to TRBD2 covers 10 bases. The ends lost 2 bases at V and 0 bases at J; junction bases unmatched: 6. The CDR3 extends over 18 amino acids. Germline CDR1 SGHTA, CDR2 FQGTGA. The CDR3 sequence is CASSLLLAGVPNTGELFF. CDR3 coding DNA: TGTGCCAGCAGCTTACTGCTAGCGGGAGTGCCGAACACCGGGGAGCTGTTTTTT. Variable domain in full (rest from reference TRBV7-3 and TRBJ2-2): GAGVSQTPSNKVTEKGKYVELRCDPISGHTALYWYRQSLGQGPEFLIYFQGTGAADDSGLPNDRFFAVRPEGSVSTLKIQRTERGDSAVYLCASSLLLAGVPNTGELFFGEGSRLTVL.

J is TRBJ1-2 and V is TRBV2, with D unresolved. The CDR3 has 11 residues. The germline V and J ends were trimmed by 6 bases and 7 bases, with 9 bases remaining between them. Germline CDR1 SNHLY, CDR2 FYNNEI. The DNA for the CDR3 is TGTGCCAGCAGCTCCCGCTTTGGCTACACCTTC. Encoded protein: CASSSRFGYTF. Drawing the rest from reference TRBV2 and TRBJ1-2, the complete variable domain is EPEVTQTPSHQVTQMGQEVILRCVPISNHLYFYWYRQILGQKVEFLVSFYNNEISEKSEIFDDQFSVERPDGSNFTLKIRSTKLEDSAMYFCASSSRFGYTFGSGTRLTVV.

The chain couples TRBV6-6 to TRBJ2-1; the D gene is possibly TRBD1 (6 bases). CDR3 size: 16 residues. Trimming stripped 0 bases from V and 9 bases from J, with 18 bases between. CDR1 and CDR2 from the germline V gene are MNHNY and SVGAGI (reference sequence). CDR3 loop: CASSYSGQPESGEQFF. The DNA for the CDR3 is TGTGCCAGCAGTTACTCTGGACAGCCTGAGTCGGGTGAGCAGTTCTTC.

This clone was seen only a few times. This chain uses TRBV7-8 with TRBJ1-1; no firm D call. The V end was cut by 5 bases, the J end by 2 bases, with 15 bases between. CDR1 is SGHVS, CDR2 FQNEAQ, per germline. The CDR3 covers 15 residues. DNA of the CDR3: TGTGCCAGCAGCCCCCCTCGAGGACGAAACACTGAAGCTTTCTTT. Translated: CASSPPRGRNTEAFF.

The gene calls are TRBV21-1 and TRBJ2-7; the table names TRBD2, a call not compared with the DNA. TRBV21-1 is given as a pseudogene. This CDR3 spans 15 amino acids. The CDR3 sequence is CASSTPPPSNYEQYF. CDR3 nucleotides: TGTGCCAGCAGCACCCCTCCCCCAAGCAACTACGAGCAGTACTTC.

This chain joins TRBV14 and TRBJ1-2, with TRBD1 as a possible D gene (5 bases). The CDR3 is 12 amino acids. Germline assignment: CDR1 SGHDN and CDR2 FVKESK. Deletions cut 8 bases from V and 2 bases from J, with 9 bases between. CDR3: CASAAGNYGYTF. The CDR3 DNA is TGTGCCAGCGCGGCAGGGAACTATGGCTACACCTTC.

V and J are TRBV3-1 (or the pseudogene TRBV3-2) and TRBJ2-7, with a tentative D call TRBD2 (5 bases). The CDR3 consists of 14 residues. CDR1 LGHDT and CDR2 YNNKEL come from the germline V gene (reference sequence). Trimming removed 1 base from V and 2 bases from J, with 9 bases in between. This chain's CDR3 is CASSQGPGTYEQYF. CDR3 nucleotides: TGTGCCAGCAGCCAAGGACCCGGGACCTACGAGCAGTACTTC.

This chain joins TRBV9 and TRBJ2-7, with 8 bases fitting TRBD1. The CDR3 loop spans 18 amino acids. Trimming at V came to 3 bases and at J to 4 bases, leaving 18 bases not matched to a gene. Germline V gene sequence: CDR1 SGDLS, CDR2 YYNGEE. The CDR3 loop reads CASSARDRTESIRYEQYF. CDR3 in DNA: TGTGCCAGCAGCGCCAGGGACAGGACTGAAAGTATCCGATACGAGCAGTACTTC.

The chain combines TRBV6-5 with TRBJ2-2; D ambiguous. The CDR3 consists of 13 residues. The germline V and J ends were trimmed by 1 base and 6 bases, with 6 bases remaining between them. Germline V gene sequence: CDR1 MNHEY, CDR2 SVGAGI. The CDR3 spells CASSYFKAGELFF. The CDR3 DNA reads TGTGCCAGCAGTTACTTTAAGGCCGGGGAGCTGTTTTTT.

This chain joins TRBV5-4 and TRBJ2-7; 9 bases fit TRBD1. This CDR3 is 15 amino acids long. Losses at the gene ends were 3 bases for V and 3 bases for J; bases not matched to a gene: 7. Germline-derived CDR1 and CDR2 are SGHNT and YYREEE (reference sequence). The CDR3 is CASSSYRGRGYEQYF. CDR3 coding DNA: TGTGCCAGCAGCTCCTACAGGGGGCGAGGCTACGAGCAGTACTTC. The full variable domain, completed using reference TRBV5-4 and TRBJ2-7, is ETGVTQSPTHLIKTRGQQVTLRCSSQSGHNTVSWYQQALGQGPQFIFQYYREEENGRGNFPPRFSGLQFPNYSSELNVNALELDDSALYLCASSSYRGRGYEQYFGPGTRLTVT.

CDR3 coding DNA: TGTGCCAGCAGCCAAGTGGGACAGGGGGCGAATGAGCAGTTCTTC. It translates to CASSQVGQGANEQFF. The rearrangement uses TRBV3-1 (or the pseudogene TRBV3-2) and TRBJ2-1, with 12 bases that match TRBD1. V gave up 1 base and J gave up 7 bases; unmatched junction bases: 2. Germline V CDR1 and CDR2: LGHDT, YNNKEL (reference sequence). CDR3 length: 15 residues.